Sequencing of this TCR beta chain was carried out in a study of graft-versus-host responses after intestinal transplantation. The length of the CDR3 is 17 residues. The V gene's germline CDR1 is MNHNS and CDR2 SASEGT. Deletions cut 0 bases from V and 3 bases from J, with 16 bases between. This clone was recorded once. TCRdb's copy holds only in-frame clones and misses some; the assay was immunoSEQ multiplex PCR. The sample consists of approximately 100,000 clones, about 84% of them appearing once. The origin of this receptor is a human patient who received an intestinal transplant, so some T cells may come from the graft donor. V usage is TRBV6-1 and J usage is TRBJ2-3; TRBD2 might be the D (5 bases). Sequenced here: PBMCs, sampled 255 days after intestinal transplant. The CDR3 DNA is TGTGCCAGCAGTGAAGCGCTTCCCGGGTCGGGGACAGATACGCAGTATTTT. This codes for CASSEALPGSGTDTQYF.